One and the same sample provided the 30 T cell receptor beta chains below, sequenced in a study of blood T cells in healthy people across ages (dated by TCRdb to between 2015 and 2017). Libraries were constructed by 5' RACE. TCRdb names Illumina HiSeq 2500 as the instrument used. The second PCR ran for about 6 to 12 cycles and used a J-beta primer mix along with a sample-barcoded 5' primer. TCRdb cleaned the public reads at Q25 with fastp, built clones with MiXCR and kept in-frame beta chains. CDR3 protein sequences are deduplicated, and each keeps its most common genes and DNA. The sample includes 730,000 or so distinct CDR3 sequences, with roughly 45% observed a single time. 20% to 25% of the sample is in the top ten clones. The material sequenced was blood. These receptor sequences come from a woman in her sixties in good health.

The chain is built from TRBV5-1 and TRBJ2-7; D unclear. The CDR3 spans 13 residues. CDR1 is SGHRS, CDR2 YFSETQ, per germline. V was pared by 1 base and J by 6 bases, with 11 bases between. The CDR3 reads CASSLHGDREQYF. The CDR3 DNA follows: TGCGCCAGCAGCTTGCATGGGGATCGCGAGCAGTACTTC.

This chain connects TRBV6-2 or TRBV6-3 to TRBJ2-1; no clear D. TRBJ2-7 matches the DNA end more closely, so the J call is doubtful. The CDR3 contains 17 residues. The germline CDR1 and CDR2 sequences are MNHEY and SVGEGT. For the CDR3, the DNA is TGTGCCAGCAGTTCCAGACCTCAGCACCTTTCCTACAATGAGCAGTACTTC. Its translation is CASSSRPQHLSYNEQYF.

In this sample, this clonotype turned up a few times. The chain is built from TRBV20-1 and TRBJ2-3; D is unresolved. V dropped 5 bases and J dropped 0 bases, with 12 bases sitting between them. Germline CDR1 and CDR2: DFQATT and SNEGSKA (reference sequence). CDR3 length equals 14 residues. Written as DNA, the CDR3 is TGCAGTGCTCTAGAGGTGCGGAGCACAGATACGCAGTATTTT. Residues: CSALEVRSTDTQYF.

This clonotype has just a few counts. V usage is TRBV7-2 and J usage is TRBJ2-5, with 7 positions matching TRBD1. V trimming: 2 bases; J trimming: 1 base; junction bases outside the gene matches: 10. CDR1 SGHTA and CDR2 FQGNSA come from the germline V gene. The CDR3 is 17 amino acids. The CDR3 reads CASSLRLGQAIQETQYF. CDR3 DNA sequence: TGTGCCAGCAGCTTAAGGTTAGGACAGGCGATCCAAGAGACCCAGTACTTC.

The CDR3 region has the DNA TGCAGTGCTAGAGGAGGCAGGGGGCTGGAAGAGACCCAGTACTTC. This encodes CSARGGRGLEETQYF. The V gene is TRBV20-1, the J gene TRBJ2-5, with 8 nucleotides matching TRBD1. Germline V CDR1 and CDR2: DFQATT, SNEGSKA (reference sequence). J lost 3 bases, V lost 1 base, and 7 bases had no gene match. The CDR3 is made up of 15 amino acids.

The chain uses TRBV27 and TRBJ2-1; 7 positions match TRBD2. The V and J ends lost 2 bases and 1 base, in that order; junction bases with no gene match: 11. CDR1 is MNHEY and CDR2 is SMNVEV in the germline V gene (reference sequence). The CDR3 consists of 18 residues. CDR3: CASSLGGGGGLSYNEQFF. Here the CDR3 DNA reads TGTGCCAGCAGTTTAGGGGGTGGGGGGGGGTTATCCTACAATGAGCAGTTCTTC.

This clonotype was recorded at least ten times. The chain employs TRBV10-3 and TRBJ2-1; 12 bases agree with TRBD2. The CDR3 spans 14 residues. Looked up from germline, CDR1 is ENHRY and CDR2 is SYGVKD. With 7 bases clipped from V and 5 bases from J, the junction kept 3 bases outside the gene matches. DNA for the CDR3: TGTGCCATCAAGGCTAGCGGGAGGGACAATGAGCAGTTCTTC. As protein: CAIKASGRDNEQFF.

This clonotype was found many times. The chain uses TRBV20-1 and TRBJ2-3, with D possibly TRBD2 on 6 matching bases. The CDR3 spans 16 residues. Trimming pared 1 base from V and 2 bases from J, leaving 16 bases between. CDR1 and CDR2 from the germline V gene are DFQATT and SNEGSKA (reference sequence). The CDR3 DNA is TGCAGTGCTAGAGTGGGGGGTCGGGTATTCACAGATACGCAGTATTTT. It yields the protein CSARVGGRVFTDTQYF.

The chain joins TRBV27 to TRBJ2-1; D is unclear. The DNA end favors TRBJ2-7, so the J call may be wrong. CDR1 and CDR2 (germline): MNHEY, SMNVEV (reference sequence). This CDR3 comprises 15 residues. The CDR3 region has the DNA TGTGCCAGCAGATTGACAAGGAATACCTACAATGAGCAGTACTTC. It specifies CASRLTRNTYNEQYF.

This clonotype was picked up a small number of times. The rearrangement links TRBV10-3 to TRBJ1-1; D may be TRBD1 (5 bases). The germline V gene encodes CDR1 ENHRY and CDR2 SYGVKD. The CDR3 sequence is 16 residues long. V was trimmed by 6 bases and J by 4 bases, leaving 21 bases between them. CDR3 in DNA: TGTGCCATCAGATCCTCCCCTCAGGGAGCGGGCACTGAAGCTTTCTTT. Protein: CAIRSSPQGAGTEAFF.

The genes are TRBV29-1 and TRBJ1-2; TRBD1 might be the D (5 bases). The CDR3 spans 17 residues. Germline CDR1 is SQVTM and CDR2 is ANQGSEA. With 1 base removed from V and 0 bases from J, the gap between germline ends came to 18 bases. The CDR3, as DNA: TGCAGCGTTGAAGGGATGACAGTCCCCCCCTCTAACTATGGCTACACCTTC. This sequence encodes CSVEGMTVPPSNYGYTF.

The chain has TRBV5-1 and TRBJ1-4, with 7 bases lining up with TRBD1. The CDR3 has 15 residues. Per the germline V gene, CDR1 is SGHRS and CDR2 is YFSETQ. Trimming cost V 4 bases and J 3 bases; bases outside gene matches: 6. CDR3 nucleotides: TGCGCCAGCAGCGACCCAGGGGGGGCTAATGAAAAACTGTTTTTT. It encodes CASSDPGGANEKLFF.

The gene calls are TRBV6-1 and TRBJ2-2; no firm D call. V shed 2 bases and J shed 7 bases, with 8 bases lying between them. Germline-derived CDR1 and CDR2 are MNHNS and SASEGT. CDR3 length: 13 residues. The CDR3 spells CASSEISSGELFF. CDR3 coding DNA: TGTGCCAGCAGTGAAATTAGCAGCGGGGAGCTGTTTTTT.

This clonotype was seen a few times. The chain recombines TRBV7-2 with TRBJ2-3, with 9 bases lining up with TRBD2. Unmatched junction bases numbered 4, after V lost 2 bases and J lost 4 bases. Germline lookup yields CDR1 SGHTA and CDR2 FQGNSA. The CDR3 totals 15 residues. CDR3 nucleotides: TGTGCCAGCAGCTTAAGGGGACTAGCCGCAGATACGCAGTATTTT. It yields the protein CASSLRGLAADTQYF.

This clonotype was seen more than once but under ten times. V is TRBV30 and J is TRBJ2-1; TRBD1 or TRBD2 may be the D gene (5 bases each). This CDR3 region has 13 residues. V was cut by 2 bases and J by 5 bases, with 10 bases left in between. CDR1 and CDR2 (germline): GTSNPN, SVGIG (reference sequence). CDR3 bases: TGTGCCTGGAGTACCGGGACCGACAATGAGCAGTTCTTC. The encoded protein is CAWSTGTDNEQFF.

This clonotype came up a few times. The gene calls are TRBV7-2 and TRBJ1-6; D is perhaps TRBD1 (5 bases). The germline CDR1 and CDR2 sequences are SGHTA and FQGNSA. The CDR3 extends over 13 amino acids. V lost 5 bases and J lost 7, with 9 bases in between. The CDR3 loop is CASSRAGNSPLHF. The CDR3 DNA reads as TGTGCCAGCAGCCGAGCAGGGAATTCACCCCTCCACTTT.

This rearrangement joins TRBV10-3 to TRBJ2-7; TRBD2 is a possible D gene (5 bases). Per germline, CDR1 ENHRY and CDR2 SYGVKD. V lost 4 bases, J lost 3 bases, and 10 bases lay in between. The CDR3 has 13 residues. The CDR3 reads CAISAAGYYEQYF. The CDR3 DNA follows: TGTGCCATCAGTGCTGCGGGCTACTACGAGCAGTACTTC.

V and J are TRBV20-1 and TRBJ2-1; D is undetermined. The CDR3 is 16 residues long. Looked up from germline, CDR1 is DFQATT and CDR2 is SNEGSKA (reference sequence). Trimming took 6 bases from V and 3 from J, leaving 21 bases between them. The CDR3 reads CSAVRSSPLGYNEQFF. CDR3 coding DNA: TGCAGTGCCGTCAGATCGTCGCCACTCGGCTACAATGAGCAGTTCTTC.

The rearrangement links TRBV28 to TRBJ2-3; D possibly corresponds to TRBD2 (5 bases). CDR3 length: 12 amino acids. Germline V lookup: CDR1 MDHEN, CDR2 SYDVKM. V was cut by 10 bases and J by 4 bases, with 12 bases left in between. The CDR3 region is CATLDSADTQYF. CDR3 DNA sequence: TGTGCCACCCTGGACTCGGCAGATACGCAGTATTTT.

This clonotype showed up just a few times. The rearrangement uses TRBV3-1 and TRBJ2-7; D ambiguous. Trimming left V 4 bases short and J 2 bases short, with 18 bases between. This CDR3 is 16 amino acids long. Germline V lookup: CDR1 LGHDT, CDR2 YNNKEL (reference sequence). The CDR3 here is CASSPHSTKLAYEQYF. The CDR3 DNA reads as TGTGCCAGCAGCCCCCACTCAACAAAATTGGCCTACGAGCAGTACTTC.

J is TRBJ2-7 and V is TRBV5-1; a possible D gene is TRBD2 (6 bases). Gene TRBJ2-5 matches the end of the DNA better, so the J call may be wrong. CDR3 length: 18 amino acids. Germline loops: CDR1 SGHRS, CDR2 YFSETQ. The CDR3 protein is CASSSSPHYAGSRETQYF. Written as DNA, the CDR3 is TGCGCCAGCAGCTCCTCCCCTCATTATGCGGGGAGTCGAGAGACCCAGTACTTC.

This clonotype was picked up many times. This chain connects TRBV24-1 to TRBJ2-5, with D possibly being TRBD2 (5 bases). Germline V gene lookup returns CDR1 KGHDR and CDR2 SFDVKD. V lost 7 bases, J lost 11 bases, and 13 bases lay in between. This CDR3 region has 11 residues. In nucleotides, the CDR3 is TGTGCCACCAGCAGTCGGGATGAGCAGTACTTC. Translation gives CATSSRDEQYF.

V usage is TRBV11-3 and J usage is TRBJ2-7; tentatively, D is TRBD1 or TRBD2 (5 bases each). The CDR3 has 15 residues. With 5 bases removed from V and 4 bases from J, the gap between germline ends came to 18 bases. In germline, CDR1 is SGHNT, CDR2 YENEEA. The CDR3 sequence: CASSPLGVGRYEQYF. CDR3 nucleotides: TGTGCCAGCAGCCCTTTGGGGGTAGGCCGTTACGAGCAGTACTTC. The variable domain in full, completed from reference TRBV11-3 and TRBJ2-7, reads EAGVVQSPRYKIIEKKQPVAFWCNPISGHNTLYWYLQNLGQGPELLIRYENEEAVDDSQLPKDRFSAERLKGVDSTLKIQPAELGDSAVYLCASSPLGVGRYEQYFGPGTRLTVT.

This clonotype was seen only a few times. The V call is TRBV5-1, the J call TRBJ2-1; D ambiguous. Deletions cut 0 bases from V and 0 bases from J, with 13 bases between. The CDR3 totals 17 residues. CDR1 SGHRS and CDR2 YFSETQ come from the germline V gene. CDR3 coding DNA: TGCGCCAGCAGCTTGGTACAGTGGGTTAGCTCCTACAATGAGCAGTTCTTC. Protein sequence: CASSLVQWVSSYNEQFF.

The rearrangement uses TRBV29-1 and TRBJ2-1; 7 positions match TRBD2. CDR3 length: 15 residues. V lost 3 bases to trimming and J lost 5 bases; unmatched junction nucleotides: 10. CDR1 is SQVTM, CDR2 ANQGSEA, per germline. The CDR3 nucleotides read TGCAGCGTTGACCCCCTAGTTAGCGGGCACAATGAGCAGTTCTTC. Amino acids: CSVDPLVSGHNEQFF.

On this clonotype: A much larger clone lies one base from this, so it may be a read error. V gene TRBV27 combines with J gene TRBJ2-5; 7 bases are a match to TRBD2. The CDR3 is 15 amino acids. Germline CDR1 reads MNHEY; CDR2 reads SMNVEV (reference sequence). The trim removed 6 bases at V and 5 bases at J, leaving 12 bases unmatched. The CDR3 protein is CASRPLAEGFETQYF. The CDR3 DNA reads as TGTGCCAGCAGACCCCTAGCGGAGGGGTTTGAGACCCAGTACTTC.

This clonotype was observed a handful of times. J is TRBJ2-5 and V is TRBV28, with 8 bases fitting TRBD1. Trimming removed 6 bases from V and 5 bases from J; junction bases left unmatched: 11. Germline V CDR1 and CDR2: MDHEN, SYDVKM. The CDR3 consists of 15 residues. The CDR3 sequence: CASSPGQGNGETQYF. CDR3 DNA: TGTGCCAGCAGCCCTGGACAGGGAAATGGGGAGACCCAGTACTTC.

This chain links TRBV11-2 with TRBJ2-1, with 7 bases lining up with TRBD2. The CDR3 totals 15 residues. V was clipped by 5 bases and J by 6 bases; unmatched bases: 10. The germline V gene encodes CDR1 SGHAT and CDR2 FQNNGV. CDR3 nucleotide sequence: TGTGCCAGCAGCACCCTCCGGGGGGAGCCCAATGAGCAGTTCTTC. The encoded protein is CASSTLRGEPNEQFF.

V is TRBV6-7 and J is TRBJ2-5, with D maybe TRBD2 (6 bases). TRBV6-7 is an ORF, and what it does is uncertain. The CDR3 consists of 13 residues. V was shortened by 7 bases and J by 4 bases, with 13 bases between the two germline ends. The CDR3: CASTNAGTETQYF. CDR3 nucleotides: TGTGCCAGCACCAACGCGGGGACAGAGACCCAGTACTTC.

Worth noting for this clonotype: A much more abundant neighbour one base away suggests this may be a read error. The chain joins TRBV29-1 to TRBJ2-1; no firm D call. Trimming removed 8 bases from V and 3 bases from J, with 8 bases in between. CDR3 length equals 11 residues. Germline loops: CDR1 SQVTM, CDR2 ANQGSEA. The CDR3 sequence: CSLWCYNEQFF. The CDR3 DNA is TGCAGCCTATGGTGCTACAATGAGCAGTTCTTC.